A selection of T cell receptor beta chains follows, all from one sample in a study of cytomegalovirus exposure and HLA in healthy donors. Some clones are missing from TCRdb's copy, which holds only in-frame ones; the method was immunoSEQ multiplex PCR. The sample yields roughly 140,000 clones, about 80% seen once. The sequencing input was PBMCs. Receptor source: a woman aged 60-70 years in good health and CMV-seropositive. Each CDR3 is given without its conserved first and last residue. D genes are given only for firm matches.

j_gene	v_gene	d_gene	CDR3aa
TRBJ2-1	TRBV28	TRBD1	ASRDSFISDIMTNIDNEQF
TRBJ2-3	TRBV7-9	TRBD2	ASSRRGLAVPSTDTQY
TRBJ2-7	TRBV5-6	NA	ASSLVSRGSYEQY
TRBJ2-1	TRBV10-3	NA	AISAGSYNEQF
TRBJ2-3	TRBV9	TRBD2	ASSVLLADTDTQY
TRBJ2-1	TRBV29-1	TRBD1	SVAGFGGQDYNEQF
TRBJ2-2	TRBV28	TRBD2	ASSYGLAGGPLGGELF
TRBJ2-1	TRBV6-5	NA	ASSHYSEQF
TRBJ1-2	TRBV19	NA	ASTGNYGYT
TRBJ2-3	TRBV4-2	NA	ASSQWVGGTDTQY
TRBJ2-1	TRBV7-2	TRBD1	ASSSYRGSYNEQF
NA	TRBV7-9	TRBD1	ASSPDRGLAEQY
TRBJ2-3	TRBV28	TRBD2	ASSLFFGTSATDTQY
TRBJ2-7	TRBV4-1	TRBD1	ASSEGWDSTYEQY
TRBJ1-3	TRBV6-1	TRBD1	ASATGGYSGNTIY
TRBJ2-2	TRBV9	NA	ASSVARVGNTGELF
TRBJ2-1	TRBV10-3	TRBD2	AISGREDNEQF
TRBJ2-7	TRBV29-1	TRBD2	SVKTSGSRQY
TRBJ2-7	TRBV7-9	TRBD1	ASSPGQGYAEQY
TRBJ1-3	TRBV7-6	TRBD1	ASSIGQVSGNTIY
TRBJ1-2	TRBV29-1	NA	SVVRGKGYT
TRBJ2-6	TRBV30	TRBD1	AWKEVRGRTGANVLT
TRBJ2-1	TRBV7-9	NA	ASSLATRPNNEQF
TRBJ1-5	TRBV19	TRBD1	ASSLRGVGNQPQH
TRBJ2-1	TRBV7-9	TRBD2	ASSLVRGGGWVNEQF
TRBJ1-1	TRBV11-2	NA	ASSASGDPFMNTEAF
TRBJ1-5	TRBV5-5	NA	ASSFEGGAQPQH
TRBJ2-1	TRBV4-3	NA	ASSQGGAAYNEQF
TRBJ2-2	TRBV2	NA	ASRGRASNTGELF
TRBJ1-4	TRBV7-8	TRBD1	ASSWDRGSEKLF
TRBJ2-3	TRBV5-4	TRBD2	ASSLSPSGRTDTQY
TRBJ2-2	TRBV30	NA	AWNPDSRAGELF
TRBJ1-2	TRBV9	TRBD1	ASSVEGAGIYGYT
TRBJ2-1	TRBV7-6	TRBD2	ASSLAAGVGNEQF
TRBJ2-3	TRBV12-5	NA	ASGRDSHTDTQY
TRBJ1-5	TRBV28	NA	ASSLAQINQPQH
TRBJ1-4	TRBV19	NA	ASSFYGQFGGEKLF
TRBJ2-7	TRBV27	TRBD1	ASSLSAGTVIYEQY
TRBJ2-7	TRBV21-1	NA	ASSSSGASYEQY
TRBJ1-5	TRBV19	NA	ASSMEGPSLRVSNQPQH
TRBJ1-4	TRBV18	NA	ASSPEVNEKLF
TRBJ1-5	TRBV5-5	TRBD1	ASSFGTGTNQPQH
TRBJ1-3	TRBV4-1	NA	ASSQVGAGPFSGNTIY
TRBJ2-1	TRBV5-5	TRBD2	ASSWGTAPSGRAGNEQF
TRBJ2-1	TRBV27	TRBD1	ASFGQGFHNEQF
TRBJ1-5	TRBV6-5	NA	ASSFSGGSQPQH
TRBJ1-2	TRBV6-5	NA	ASSYSGGPLGYT
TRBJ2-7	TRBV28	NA	ASSSQGREQY
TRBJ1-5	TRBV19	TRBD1	ASSIPDRAGQPQH
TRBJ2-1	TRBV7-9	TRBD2	ASSPSGPSSYNEQF
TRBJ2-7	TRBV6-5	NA	ASSFSVGQTFYEQY
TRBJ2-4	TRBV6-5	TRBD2	ASTGGGPSHIQY
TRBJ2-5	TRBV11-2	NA	ASSRGGMQETQY
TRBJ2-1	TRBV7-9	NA	ASSPAGARNEQF
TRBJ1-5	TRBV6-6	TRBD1	ASSYTGTGTQPQH
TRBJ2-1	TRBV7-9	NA	ASRKRETDEQF
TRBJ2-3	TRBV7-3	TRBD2	ASSWRGASGHTDTQY
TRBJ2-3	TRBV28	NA	ASFGAGGGQGTQY
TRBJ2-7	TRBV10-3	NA	AISESSISYEQY